The 12 T cell receptor beta chains given below trace back to one sample, sequenced in a study of blood T cell repertoires in COVID-19. Assay: immunoSEQ multiplex PCR; the TCRdb copy retains only in-frame clones and omits some. The sample lists 35,000 to 50,000 clones; about 70% were seen once. The sample was peripheral blood. The receptors come from a man of 80 years or more with acute or convalescent COVID-19.

The rearrangement uses TRBV6-2 or TRBV6-3 and TRBJ2-1; 7 bases are a match to TRBD2. CDR1 MNHEY and CDR2 SVGEGT come from the germline V gene. The CDR3 runs 14 residues. Trimming cost V 2 bases and J 6 bases; bases outside gene matches: 4. This chain's CDR3 is CASSYMGRANEQFF. CDR3 bases: TGTGCCAGCAGTTACATGGGGAGGGCCAATGAGCAGTTCTTC.

The chain is built from TRBV2 and TRBJ2-2, with D perhaps matching TRBD2 (5 bases). Trimming left V 3 bases short and J 1 base short, with 9 bases between. This CDR3 comprises 15 residues. CDR1 is SNHLY, CDR2 FYNNEI, per germline. This CDR3 reads CASSDRGLNTGELFF. Written as DNA, the CDR3 is TGTGCCAGCAGTGATAGAGGGCTGAACACCGGGGAGCTGTTTTTT.

This clone was detected a few times. The chain carries TRBV29-1 and TRBJ2-1; 7 bases are shared with TRBD2. This CDR3 is built from 16 residues. Germline V gene data show CDR1 as SQVTM and CDR2 as ANQGSEA. V gave up 1 base and J gave up 7 bases; unmatched junction bases: 13. The CDR3 loop is CSVEGVAGRRRNEQFF. The CDR3 nucleotides are TGCAGCGTTGAAGGCGTAGCGGGCCGCCGGCGGAATGAGCAGTTCTTC.

The chain joins TRBV4-3 to TRBJ2-3; TRBD1 matches at 7 bases. The CDR3 extends over 16 amino acids. The J segment lost 2 bases and the V segment lost 0 bases, leaving 5 bases of the junction unmatched. The germline V gene has CDR1 LGHNA and CDR2 YSLEER. The CDR3: CASSQDDRDNTDTQYF. DNA for the CDR3: TGCGCCAGCAGCCAAGACGACAGGGACAACACAGATACGCAGTATTTT.

This clone has just one count. This chain joins TRBV28 and TRBJ1-2; D possibly corresponds to TRBD1 (5 bases). The germline V gene encodes CDR1 MDHEN and CDR2 SYDVKM. The V gene lost 7 bases and the J gene lost 4 bases, with 16 bases spanning the gap. CDR3 length equals 14 residues. CDR3 sequence reads: CASTGTLVGYGYTF. In nucleotides, the CDR3 is TGTGCCAGCACCGGGACTTTAGTAGGCTATGGCTACACCTTC.

The chain employs TRBV6-1 and TRBJ1-5; D uncertain. V dropped 1 base and J dropped 3 bases, with 10 bases sitting between them. The CDR3 consists of 15 residues. Looked up from germline, CDR1 is MNHNS and CDR2 is SASEGT. CDR3 in DNA: TGTGCCAGCAGTGAAGGGAGGGTTGACAATCAGCCCCAGCATTTT. As protein: CASSEGRVDNQPQHF.

This clone was observed a few times. The rearrangement links TRBV23-1 to TRBJ1-4; D possibly corresponds to TRBD1 (6 bases). TRBV23-1 is an open reading frame whose function is uncertain. The V gene lost 2 bases and the J gene lost 0 bases, with 16 bases spanning the gap. The CDR3 length is 18 residues. CDR3 in DNA: TGCGCCAGCAGTCAAAAAGACCCTAGGGGGTCAACTAATGAAAAACTGTTTTTT. Its protein product is CASSQKDPRGSTNEKLFF.

This chain uses TRBV5-6 with TRBJ2-2; 12 bases align to TRBD2. Germline loops: CDR1 SGHDT, CDR2 YYEEEE. This CDR3 is built from 15 residues. V trimming: 1 base; J trimming: 8 bases; junction bases outside the gene matches: 3. The CDR3 bases are TGTGCCAGCAGCTTGACTAGCGGGAGGTCGGGGGAGCTGTTTTTT. Its translation: CASSLTSGRSGELFF. Full variable domain (rest looked up from reference TRBV5-6 and TRBJ2-2): DAGVTQSPTHLIKTRGQQVTLRCSPKSGHDTVSWYQQALGQGPQFIFQYYEEEERQRGNFPDRFSGHQFPNYSSELNVNALLLGDSALYLCASSLTSGRSGELFFGEGSRLTVL.

This chain connects TRBV5-1 to TRBJ1-1; D is undetermined. CDR3 length equals 13 residues. Trimming took 0 bases from V and 0 from J, leaving 3 bases between them. Germline V gene sequence: CDR1 SGHRS, CDR2 YFSETQ. CDR3 region: CASSLVVNTEAFF. The CDR3 DNA reads as TGCGCCAGCAGCTTGGTAGTGAACACTGAAGCTTTCTTT.

This chain links TRBV9 with TRBJ1-2; D is possibly TRBD1 (6 bases). Trimming removed 2 bases at V and 4 bases at J, with 15 bases between. The V gene's germline CDR1 is SGDLS and CDR2 YYNGEE. This CDR3 contains 15 residues. This CDR3 is CASSVGNRETYGYTF. CDR3 DNA: TGTGCCAGCAGCGTGGGGAACAGGGAGACCTATGGCTACACCTTC.

The chain recombines TRBV7-3 with TRBJ2-3, with TRBD2 matching over 11 bases. V shed 5 bases and J 14 bases; nucleotides not matched to a gene: 12. CDR1 and CDR2 (germline): SGHTA, FQGTGA. The CDR3 is made up of 14 amino acids. The CDR3: CASSPGTSGTNPYF. Here the CDR3 DNA reads TGTGCCAGCAGCCCGGGGACTAGCGGAACAAATCCGTATTTT.

This chain uses TRBV19 with TRBJ1-4; D uncertain. The V end was cut by 6 bases, the J end by 5 bases, with 13 bases between. Germline V gives CDR1 LNHDA, CDR2 SQIVND (reference sequence). This CDR3 has 14 amino acids. Written as DNA, the CDR3 is TGTGCCAGTAGCACGGGGAGGAACAATGAAAAACTGTTTTTT. The encoded protein is CASSTGRNNEKLFF.